The rows below give T cell receptor beta chains drawn from one sample of a study of T cell responses to AZD1222 COVID-19 vaccine. The assay was immunoSEQ multiplex PCR, and TCRdb's table has in-frame clones only and misses some. The sample comprises 65,000 to 95,000 clones, approximately 84% of which are singletons, and around 13% rests with the top ten. The sequences come from peripheral blood, collected on day 0 of AZD1222 vaccination. These receptors came from an adult in good health. Both conserved end residues are part of each CDR3. A D gene is named only where the DNA matches it firmly. Size is omitted from some rows. Given values are once, few, many or a class for expanded clones.

j_call,d_call,clone_size,v_call,cdr3_aa,cdr3_nt
TRBJ1-6,.,.,TRBV6-5,CASSYSRASPLHF,TGTGCCAGCAGTTACTCGAGGGCCTCACCCCTCCACTTT
TRBJ1-2,.,few,TRBV28,CASRVGLPSQVPSYTF,TGTGCCAGCAGGGTGGGCCTTCCGAGCCAGGTTCCTAGCTACACCTTC
TRBJ1-5,TRBD1,.,TRBV28,CASSPTGGVQPQHF,TGTGCCAGCAGTCCGACAGGGGGCGTTCAGCCCCAGCATTTT
TRBJ2-5,.,.,TRBV12-3/TRBV12-4,CASSSGARQTQYF,TGTGCCAGCAGTTCGGGGGCCCGTCAGACCCAGTACTTC
TRBJ2-7,.,.,TRBV27,CASSLGRRYEQYF,TGTGCCAGCAGTTTAGGGCGGAGGTACGAGCAGTACTTC
TRBJ2-2,.,.,TRBV28,CASSPSIENTGELFF,TGTGCCAGCAGTCCCTCAATAGAGAACACCGGGGAGCTGTTTTTT
TRBJ1-5,.,.,TRBV21-1,CASINGLGEGNQPQHF,TGTGCCAGCATCAACGGGTTAGGGGAGGGCAATCAGCCCCAGCATTTT
TRBJ1-5,TRBD1,.,TRBV5-1,CASKWSGTGGQPQHF,TGCGCCAGCAAATGGAGTGGGACAGGGGGCCAGCCCCAGCATTTT
TRBJ2-2,TRBD2,.,TRBV6-5,CASSLAGGGTGELFF,TGTGCCAGCAGTCTAGCGGGGGGAGGGACCGGGGAGCTGTTTTTT
TRBJ2-2,.,.,TRBV5-1,CASSLRQRNTGELFF,TGCGCCAGCAGCTTAAGACAGAGGAACACCGGGGAGCTGTTTTTT
TRBJ2-2,.,.,TRBV4-3,CASSQEQGTGELFF,TGCGCCAGCAGCCAAGAGCAGGGGACCGGGGAGCTGTTTTTT
TRBJ2-7,TRBD1,.,TRBV28,CASSGGQATYEQYF,TGTGCCAGCAGTGGAGGACAGGCAACCTACGAGCAGTACTTC
TRBJ1-3,.,.,TRBV3-1/TRBV3-2,CASSQPGASGNTIYF,TGTGCCAGCAGCCAACCCGGGGCCTCTGGAAACACCATATATTTT